This entry features one TCR beta chain sequence. Under the authors' procedure: The authors estimated nucleated cell counts from reference gene primer amplification. Sequenced by immunoSEQ multiplex PCR; TCRdb stores in-frame clones only, minus some. From that table come the V and J calls and clone size; the DNA was used to work out D and trimming. This sample has about 530,000 clones, with roughly nine tenths found just once. Recruited during active infection, patients (from Seattle) were subsequently followed longitudinally. This CDR3 region has 12 residues. Between the trimmed V and J ends, which lost 6 bases and 3 bases, there was a span of 8 bases. Germline V gene sequence: CDR1 SNHLY, CDR2 FYNNEI. This record belongs to a study of blood T cell repertoires in COVID-19. Study as a whole: Sites in the United States, Italy and Spain provided acute and convalescent COVID-19 samples. Sources were T cells, B-cell-depleted T cells, or PBMCs; the material itself was cDNA or gDNA.

This receptor was obtained from a woman between 50 and 59 years old with COVID-19, enrolled during active disease. Sequenced sample: peripheral blood. This chain joins TRBV2 and TRBJ1-1; the D is unclear. The CDR3 spells CASRRSYTEAFF. DNA of the CDR3: TGTGCCAGCAGACGGAGTTACACTGAAGCTTTCTTT.